Listed here are 21 T cell receptor beta chains from one sample, sequenced in a study of blood T cell repertoires in COVID-19. Profiled with immunoSEQ multiplex PCR; TCRdb holds only in-frame clones, not every one. The table records approximately 450,000 clones, 80% to 90% of them present only once. Sequencing was done on a sample of PBMCs or T cells enriched from blood (not recorded which). Every receptor here comes from a man aged 25 to 40 who had recovered from COVID-19.

The CDR3 is CASSPPRGTTGSDYEQYF. In nucleotides, the CDR3 is TGTGCCAGCTCACCACCCCGGGGAACCACAGGGAGCGACTACGAGCAGTACTTC. The V call is TRBV18, the J call TRBJ2-7; TRBD1 is a possible D gene (6 bases). Germline V lookup: CDR1 KGHSH, CDR2 LQKENI. This CDR3 spans 18 amino acids. Trimming took 0 bases from V and 3 from J, leaving 21 bases between them. Supplemented by reference TRBV18 and TRBJ2-7, the full variable domain reads NAGVMQNPRHLVRRRGQEARLRCSPMKGHSHVYWYRQLPEEGLKFMVYLQKENIIDESGMPKERFSAEFPKEGPSILRIQQVVRGDSAAYFCASSPPRGTTGSDYEQYFGPGTRLTVT.

The chain joins TRBV11-2 to TRBJ2-7; 7 bases agree with TRBD1. The CDR3 runs to 16 residues. The trim removed 5 bases at V and 4 bases at J, leaving 14 bases unmatched. Germline CDR1 is SGHAT and CDR2 is FQNNGV. The CDR3: CASSPGQAFGWYEQYF. The CDR3 bases are TGTGCCAGCAGCCCCGGACAGGCTTTCGGTTGGTACGAGCAGTACTTC.

This chain links TRBV27 with TRBJ2-5; no clear D gene. Germline V gene lookup returns CDR1 MNHEY and CDR2 SMNVEV (reference sequence). Deletions cut 8 bases from V and 2 bases from J, with 9 bases between. This CDR3 spans 12 amino acids. Here the CDR3 reads CASGRKQETQYF. Here the CDR3 DNA reads TGTGCCAGCGGTAGAAAACAAGAGACCCAGTACTTC.

This rearrangement joins TRBV5-1 to TRBJ2-3; no definite D call. CDR1 is SGHRS, CDR2 YFSETQ, per germline. CDR3 size: 15 residues. V lost 0 bases and J lost 0, with 8 bases in between. The CDR3 DNA is TGCGCCAGCAGCTTGGGAGGAGCTAGCACAGATACGCAGTATTTT. Its translation is CASSLGGASTDTQYF.

The chain uses TRBV3-1 (or the pseudogene TRBV3-2) and TRBJ2-5; D perhaps matches TRBD2 (5 bases). The CDR3 spans 12 residues. Germline CDR1 LGHDT, CDR2 YNNKEL (reference sequence). Trimming stripped 1 base from V and 5 bases from J, with 5 bases between. The CDR3 loop is CASSQGGETQYF. The CDR3 nucleotides are TGTGCCAGCAGCCAAGGAGGGGAGACCCAGTACTTC.

The rearrangement uses TRBV5-1 and TRBJ2-2, with 8 bases fitting TRBD2. This CDR3 region has 16 residues. The V and J ends lost 1 base and 4 bases, in that order; junction bases with no gene match: 6. Germline V gives CDR1 SGHRS, CDR2 YFSETQ. The CDR3 here is CASSLPGGPGTGELFF. The CDR3 bases are TGCGCCAGCAGCTTGCCGGGAGGGCCGGGCACCGGGGAGCTGTTTTTT.

The chain employs TRBV6-1 and TRBJ2-7, with 7 positions matching TRBD1. Germline V gene lookup returns CDR1 MNHNS and CDR2 SASEGT. With 3 bases clipped from V and 3 bases from J, the junction kept 11 bases outside the gene matches. The CDR3 covers 16 residues. The CDR3 DNA is TGTGCCAGCAGTGAGTGGTACTCAGGGGGAATCTACGAGCAGTACTTC. It yields the protein CASSEWYSGGIYEQYF.

This chain connects TRBV14 to TRBJ2-3; TRBD2 agrees at 13 bases. V lost 4 bases and J lost 5; bases outside the gene matches: 3. CDR3 length: 15 residues. The germline gives CDR1 SGHDN, CDR2 FVKESK. The CDR3: CASSLGLAGVDTQYF. CDR3 sequence (DNA): TGTGCCAGCAGCCTTGGACTAGCGGGAGTAGATACGCAGTATTTT. The complete variable domain, with remaining parts taken from reference TRBV14 and TRBJ2-3, reads EAGVTQFPSHSVIEKGQTVTLRCDPISGHDNLYWYRRVMGKEIKFLLHFVKESKQDESGMPNNRFLAERTGGTYSTLKVQPAELEDSGVYFCASSLGLAGVDTQYFGPGTRLTVL.

The chain carries TRBV4-1 and TRBJ1-6; D is unclear. The ends were cut back, 4 bases at V and 11 bases at J, with 15 bases in the middle. Germline values: CDR1 MGHRA, CDR2 YSYEKL. The CDR3 runs to 14 residues. In DNA form, the CDR3 reads TGCGCCAGCAGCCCCGGAGGTGGGGAGCCACCCCTCCACTTT. This gives the protein CASSPGGGEPPLHF.

V gene TRBV18 combines with J gene TRBJ1-1, with a possible D match to TRBD1 (5 bases). Germline V gives CDR1 KGHSH, CDR2 LQKENI. The V end was cut by 6 bases, the J end by 4 bases, with 12 bases between. The CDR3 loop spans 13 amino acids. Here the CDR3 reads CASSYYGGTEAFF. The CDR3 coding sequence is TGTGCCAGCTCGTATTACGGGGGCACTGAAGCTTTCTTT.

The J gene is TRBJ2-1, the V gene TRBV29-1; the D call may be TRBD1 or TRBD2 (5 bases each). From germline, CDR1 is SQVTM and CDR2 ANQGSEA. Deletions cut 7 bases from V and 0 bases from J, with 10 bases between. The CDR3 sequence is 13 residues long. As DNA, the CDR3 is TGCAGCGCGGGACGGAGCTCCTACAATGAGCAGTTCTTC. It yields the protein CSAGRSSYNEQFF.

This clone was recorded only once. The chain couples TRBV18 to TRBJ2-1; weak D call: TRBD1 (5 bases). There are 14 residues in the CDR3. Per the germline V gene, CDR1 is KGHSH and CDR2 is LQKENI. Between the trimmed V and J ends, which lost 3 bases and 9 bases, there was a span of 15 bases. The CDR3 reads CASSPPSLRGEQFF. CDR3 DNA: TGTGCCAGCTCACCGCCGTCGCTTAGGGGTGAGCAGTTCTTC. Drawing the rest from reference TRBV18 and TRBJ2-1, the complete variable domain is NAGVMQNPRHLVRRRGQEARLRCSPMKGHSHVYWYRQLPEEGLKFMVYLQKENIIDESGMPKERFSAEFPKEGPSILRIQQVVRGDSAAYFCASSPPSLRGEQFFGPGTRLTVL.

This chain links TRBV13 with TRBJ2-7; D may be TRBD1 (6 bases). Trimming pared 0 bases from V and 5 bases from J, leaving 17 bases between. The CDR3 has 16 amino acids. Germline CDR1 PRHDT, CDR2 FYEKMQ (reference sequence). The CDR3 nucleotides read TGTGCCAGCAGCTTAGGAGGGGGACACACTCCCAACGAGCAGTACTTC. Its protein is CASSLGGGHTPNEQYF.

The genes are TRBV4-1 and TRBJ2-7, with 7 nucleotides matching TRBD1. CDR1 MGHRA and CDR2 YSYEKL come from the germline V gene. After removal of 6 bases from V and 2 bases from J, the junction contained 7 bases not matched to a gene. The CDR3 length is 14 residues. CDR3 loop: CASSTGTAAYEQYF. DNA of the CDR3: TGCGCCAGCAGTACCGGGACAGCGGCCTACGAGCAGTACTTC.

The chain uses TRBV2 and TRBJ1-6; 10 nucleotides match TRBD1. Germline V gene lookup returns CDR1 SNHLY and CDR2 FYNNEI. The junction had 11 bases not matched to a gene; V was cut back by 6 bases and J by 9 bases. This CDR3 has 16 residues. As DNA, the CDR3 is TGTGCCAGCAGCTCAGGGACAGGGGATGGGGGTTCACCCCTCCACTTT. Its protein product is CASSSGTGDGGSPLHF.

This chain joins TRBV27 and TRBJ2-1, with 9 bases matching TRBD2. This CDR3 region has 16 residues. The germline CDR1 and CDR2 sequences are MNHEY and SMNVEV (reference sequence). V shed 2 bases, J shed 5 bases, and the junction held 7 bases outside the gene matches. This chain's CDR3 is CASSLVGLAGNNEQFF. CDR3 bases: TGTGCCAGCAGTTTAGTAGGTCTAGCGGGAAACAATGAGCAGTTCTTC.

This chain links TRBV7-9 with TRBJ2-3, with D possibly matching TRBD1 (5 bases). Trimming took off 0 bases at V and 4 bases at J, with 11 bases between the two ends. Germline lookup yields CDR1 SEHNR and CDR2 FQNEAQ (reference sequence). This CDR3 contains 15 residues. The CDR3 nucleotides are TGTGCCAGCAGCTTAGCAGGGGTATTAGCAGATACGCAGTATTTT. Translation: CASSLAGVLADTQYF.

The chain recombines TRBV7-2 with TRBJ1-6; the match to TRBD1 covers 7 bases. V shed 0 bases, J shed 10 bases, and the junction held 6 bases outside the gene matches. This CDR3 is 15 amino acids long. Germline CDR1 and CDR2: SGHTA and FQGNSA. The CDR3 sequence: CASSLAGRGSSPLHF. As DNA, the CDR3 is TGTGCCAGCAGCTTAGCTGGCAGGGGGTCATCACCCCTCCACTTT.

The chain uses TRBV5-1 and TRBJ2-1; 8 bases are shared with TRBD2. The V gene's germline CDR1 is SGHRS and CDR2 YFSETQ. The CDR3 runs to 15 residues. V was clipped by 3 bases and J by 5 bases; unmatched bases: 7. This CDR3 is CASSSGTRIDNEQFF. As DNA, the CDR3 is TGCGCCAGCAGCTCCGGGACTAGGATAGACAATGAGCAGTTCTTC.

The rearrangement uses TRBV7-6 and TRBJ1-4; D possibly corresponds to TRBD1 (6 bases). Trimming shortened V by 0 bases and J by 8 bases, and 16 bases separated the two germline ends. This CDR3 comprises 16 residues. Germline CDR1 is SGHVS and CDR2 is FNYEAQ. CDR3 nucleotide sequence: TGTGCCAGCAGCTTAGCGGGGGGCCCGCGGGGGGAAAAACTGTTTTTT. Protein sequence: CASSLAGGPRGEKLFF. Variable domain in full (rest from reference TRBV7-6 and TRBJ1-4): GAGVSQSPRYKVTKRGQDVALRCDPISGHVSLYWYRQALGQGPEFLTYFNYEAQQDKSGLPNDRFSAERPEGSISTLTIQRTEQRDSAMYRCASSLAGGPRGEKLFFGSGTQLSVL.

A single count supports this clone. This chain uses TRBV6-5 with TRBJ2-2; 7 positions match TRBD2. The CDR3 consists of 14 residues. Unmatched junction bases numbered 10, after V lost 7 bases and J lost 8 bases. Looked up from germline, CDR1 is MNHEY and CDR2 is SVGAGI. The CDR3 loop is CASTSPAGMGELFF. CDR3 DNA: TGTGCCAGCACTAGCCCAGCGGGAATGGGGGAGCTGTTTTTT.